Shown below are 22 T cell receptor beta chains from a single sample sequenced in a study of T-cell memory formation after mild COVID-19. MiXCR was run by TCRdb on the 5' RACE reads, yielding one entry per CDR3 protein. The sample carries under 700,000 distinct CDR3 sequences, roughly 20% recorded once. The specimen was PBMCs or a T cell subset sorted from them (not recorded which). The receptors originated from an adult woman who had mild COVID-19 (a few samples of this study predate the infection). Cell type and time point are not known.

In this sample, this clonotype turned up a few times. The genes are TRBV2 and TRBJ1-1, with 7 bases identical to TRBD1. CDR1 is SNHLY and CDR2 is FYNNEI in the germline V gene. Germline trimming cut 6 bases from V and 4 bases from J; bases unmatched to any gene: 11. The CDR3 sequence is 15 residues long. CDR3 sequence: CASSAEGAYGTEAFF. The CDR3 DNA reads as TGTGCCAGCAGCGCCGAGGGGGCTTACGGCACTGAAGCTTTCTTT.

DNA for the CDR3: TGCGCCAGCAGCCAAGTCCCGGGACTAGCGGGAGAGGATACGCAGTATTTT. It codes for CASSQVPGLAGEDTQYF. This chain connects TRBV4-3 to TRBJ2-3, with 14 bases lining up with TRBD2. V lost 1 base and J lost 6; bases outside the gene matches: 6. Per the germline V gene, CDR1 is LGHNA and CDR2 is YSLEER. The CDR3 covers 17 residues.

This clonotype has more than one count but fewer than ten. The chain employs TRBV20-1 and TRBJ1-6; no firm D call. V was shortened by 3 bases and J by 11 bases, with 11 bases between the two germline ends. Germline V gene data show CDR1 as DFQATT and CDR2 as SNEGSKA (reference sequence). The CDR3 sequence is 12 residues long. The CDR3 sequence is CSASEPSTPLHF. CDR3 nucleotides: TGCAGTGCTAGCGAGCCCTCGACACCCCTCCACTTT.

The chain uses TRBV12-3 or TRBV12-4 and TRBJ1-5; D uncertain. The CDR3 length is 14 residues. V dropped 1 base and J dropped 4 bases, with 8 bases sitting between them. CDR3: CASSLGRTNQPQHF. DNA for the CDR3: TGTGCCAGCAGTTTAGGGCGGACGAATCAGCCCCAGCATTTT.

The chain has TRBV7-3 and TRBJ2-2, with 7 bases identical to TRBD2. With 2 bases clipped from V and 7 bases from J, the junction kept 10 bases outside the gene matches. Germline CDR1 and CDR2: SGHTA and FQGTGA. The CDR3 extends over 16 amino acids. This chain's CDR3 is CASSLQAGPPYGELFF. DNA for the CDR3: TGTGCCAGCAGCTTACAAGCGGGACCTCCTTACGGGGAGCTGTTTTTT.

The rearrangement uses TRBV7-9 and TRBJ2-1, with 12 positions matching TRBD2. CDR1 is SEHNR and CDR2 is FQNEAQ in the germline V gene (reference sequence). There are 16 residues in the CDR3. J lost 6 bases, V lost 4 bases, and 7 bases had no gene match. CDR3 nucleotides: TGTGCCAGCAGCTGGTTAACTAGCGGGGGGCTCAATGAGCAGTTCTTC. Protein product: CASSWLTSGGLNEQFF.

This clonotype was observed a handful of times. This chain links TRBV6-1 with TRBJ1-2; 7 bases are a match to TRBD1. Germline CDR1 MNHNS, CDR2 SASEGT. This CDR3 has 14 residues. The V gene end was trimmed by 6 bases and the J gene end by 5 bases; junction bases not matched to a gene: 9. CDR3 nucleotides: TGTGCCAGCAGGATGGACAGGTTTCTTTATGGCTACACCTTC. Its protein is CASRMDRFLYGYTF.

This clonotype was observed a handful of times. The V call is TRBV11-2, the J call TRBJ2-1; 7 nucleotides line up with TRBD2. The germline V gene has CDR1 SGHAT and CDR2 FQNNGV. The CDR3 has 16 residues. With V trimmed by 5 bases and J by 0 bases, 7 bases remained unmatched. This CDR3 is CASSRTSVASYNEQFF. The CDR3 DNA sequence: TGTGCCAGCAGCCGAACTAGCGTCGCCTCCTACAATGAGCAGTTCTTC.

The table lists this clonotype with a few counts. V gene TRBV12-3 or TRBV12-4 combines with J gene TRBJ2-2; no definite D call. This CDR3 spans 14 amino acids. Trimming stripped 6 bases from V and 1 base from J, with 9 bases between. The CDR3 loop reads CASRELQNTGELFF. For the CDR3, the DNA is TGTGCCAGCAGAGAATTACAGAACACCGGGGAGCTGTTTTTT.

This clonotype was detected a few times. The chain has TRBV20-1 and TRBJ2-7; 7 positions match TRBD1. The V and J ends lost 5 bases and 6 bases, in that order; junction bases with no gene match: 7. The CDR3 has 12 amino acids. Germline CDR1 is DFQATT and CDR2 is SNEGSKA (reference sequence). The CDR3: CSALQGRGEQYF. The CDR3 nucleotides read TGCAGTGCTCTACAGGGGAGAGGCGAGCAGTACTTC.

The chain uses TRBV30 and TRBJ2-5; D remains unclear. Trimming cost V 5 bases and J 0 bases, with 7 bases left between them. Looked up from germline, CDR1 is GTSNPN and CDR2 is SVGIG (reference sequence). The CDR3 covers 12 residues. The CDR3 region is CAWDGNQETQYF. DNA of the CDR3: TGTGCCTGGGACGGCAACCAAGAGACCCAGTACTTC.

This clonotype appeared many times. This chain joins TRBV12-3 or TRBV12-4 and TRBJ1-5, with D maybe TRBD1 (5 bases). Between the trimmed V and J ends, which lost 2 bases and 0 bases, there was a span of 5 bases. The CDR3 consists of 14 residues. In nucleotides, the CDR3 is TGTGCCAGCAGTTTAAGGGGTAGCAATCAGCCCCAGCATTTT. It yields the protein CASSLRGSNQPQHF.

This CDR3 is CASSIDQFNEQFF. For the CDR3, the DNA is TGTGCCAGTAGTATAGACCAGTTCAATGAGCAGTTCTTC. This chain joins TRBV19 and TRBJ2-1; D call uncertain. Per germline, CDR1 LNHDA and CDR2 SQIVND (reference sequence). The CDR3 has 13 amino acids. Trimming removed 0 bases from V and 6 bases from J, with 6 bases in between. The variable domain in full, completed from reference TRBV19 and TRBJ2-1, reads DGGITQSPKYLFRKEGQNVTLSCEQNLNHDAMYWYRQDPGQGLRLIYYSQIVNDFQKGDIAEGYSVSREKKESFPLTVTSAQKNPTAFYLCASSIDQFNEQFFGPGTRLTVL.

This clonotype has a handful of counts. The V gene is TRBV12-3 or TRBV12-4, the J gene TRBJ2-2; 10 bases agree with TRBD2. This CDR3 region has 17 residues. Trimming cost V 3 bases and J 4 bases; bases outside gene matches: 8. CDR3: CASSFLELAGFTGELFF. In DNA form, the CDR3 reads TGTGCCAGCAGTTTTCTAGAACTAGCGGGGTTCACCGGGGAGCTGTTTTTT.

The chain carries TRBV6-5 and TRBJ1-1, with a tentative D call TRBD1 (5 bases). The V gene lost 5 bases and the J gene lost 5 bases, with 15 bases spanning the gap. This CDR3 has 14 amino acids. CDR1 is MNHEY, CDR2 SVGAGI, per germline. The CDR3 sequence is CASSRFGGGTEAFF. The DNA for the CDR3 is TGTGCCAGCAGTCGCTTCGGGGGGGGTACTGAAGCTTTCTTT.

Concerning this clonotype: An end of the junction does not agree with germline; a read error may underlie this. CDR3 DNA: TGTGCCAGCAGCTCCGCGCTAGCGCCGGATACGAAGTATTTT. It encodes CASSSALAPDTKYF. This chain links TRBV7-9 with TRBJ2-3; perhaps TRBD2 as D (6 bases). This CDR3 has 14 amino acids. Germline V gene sequence: CDR1 SEHNR, CDR2 FQNEAQ (reference sequence).

In nucleotides, the CDR3 is TGTGCCACCAGTCCGAGACTAGCGGGGGGAGCAGATACGCAGTATTTT. It encodes CATSPRLAGGADTQYF. V gene TRBV24-1 combines with J gene TRBJ2-3; 13 bases agree with TRBD2. Per germline, CDR1 KGHDR and CDR2 SFDVKD. There are 16 residues in the CDR3. The V and J ends lost 6 bases and 4 bases, in that order; junction bases with no gene match: 6.

This clonotype was seen only a few times. The chain combines TRBV2 with TRBJ2-1; 14 bases are a match to TRBD2. The J segment lost 9 bases and the V segment lost 6 bases, leaving 10 bases of the junction unmatched. The CDR3 loop spans 16 amino acids. Germline V gene data show CDR1 as SNHLY and CDR2 as FYNNEI. Here the CDR3 reads CASRGTSGGPGGEQFF. CDR3 bases: TGTGCCAGCAGAGGGACTAGCGGGGGTCCGGGGGGTGAGCAGTTCTTC.

The genes are TRBV4-1 and TRBJ1-1; D gene unclear. The CDR3 is 15 residues long. V was clipped by 1 base and J by 1 base, with 10 bases between them. The germline V gene has CDR1 MGHRA and CDR2 YSYEKL. This CDR3 reads CASSQAGSGNTEAFF. The DNA of the CDR3 is TGCGCCAGCAGCCAAGCGGGTTCAGGGAACACTGAAGCTTTCTTT.

This clonotype was detected many times. Mismatch with germline at one junction end may stem from a read error. The V and J genes are TRBV7-9 and TRBJ2-7; no reliable D call. The CDR3 loop spans 11 amino acids. CDR1 is SEHNR, CDR2 FQNEAQ, per germline (reference sequence). This CDR3 reads CASSSPPRLFF. CDR3 coding DNA: TGTGCCAGCAGCTCACCCCCAAGGCTTTTTTTC.

V and J are TRBV6-2 or TRBV6-3 and TRBJ1-2; D might be TRBD1 (6 bases). Trimming stripped 5 bases from V and 7 bases from J, with 23 bases between. Germline V CDR1 and CDR2: MNHEY, SVGEGT. The CDR3 is 16 residues long. CDR3 DNA sequence: TGTGCCAGCAGTCGAGGCAGGGGCCCCGCTCACTCTGGCTACACCTTC. The encoded protein is CASSRGRGPAHSGYTF.

CDR3: CASSQGAARVLSPLHF. In DNA form, the CDR3 reads TGTGCCAGCAGCCAAGGAGCGGCACGAGTTCTATCACCCCTCCACTTT. The rearrangement joins TRBV3-1 to TRBJ1-6; D unclear. CDR3 length: 16 residues. V gave up 1 base and J gave up 10 bases, with 17 bases separating them. CDR1 is LGHDT and CDR2 is YNNKEL in the germline V gene (reference sequence).